The 20 T cell receptor beta chains reported below all come from one sample, sequenced in a study of metastatic and nonmetastatic thyroid tumors. Until they underwent thyroid surgery, no patient had received any treatment. TCRdb reanalyzed the PCR reads via MiXCR. Of 10,000 to 15,000 clones in the sample, under 30% were seen once. Sequenced input: tumor tissue. Every receptor here comes from a female donor with papillary thyroid cancer or a benign thyroid nodule (not recorded which). Some clones in this sample may be carry-over from other donors' samples.

This clone has at least ten counts. The genes are TRBV7-2 and TRBJ1-1; TRBD1 agrees at 7 bases. V trimming: 10 bases; J trimming: 0 bases; junction bases outside the gene matches: 14. The CDR3 runs to 16 residues. Looked up from germline, CDR1 is SGHTA and CDR2 is FQGNSA. The CDR3 DNA sequence: TGTGCCACCCGCAGGGACAGAAGCTTTATGAACACTGAAGCTTTCTTT. Translating gives CATRRDRSFMNTEAFF.

The rearrangement joins TRBV4-3 to TRBJ1-5; possibly TRBD1 for D (5 bases). The V end was cut by 0 bases, the J end by 5 bases, with 11 bases between. Germline V gene data show CDR1 as LGHNA and CDR2 as YSLEER. The CDR3 extends over 15 amino acids. CDR3 protein: CASSQDSTVHQPQHF. CDR3 nucleotide sequence: TGCGCCAGCAGCCAAGATTCGACAGTGCATCAGCCCCAGCATTTT.

In its sample, this clone was seen many times. The chain links TRBV15 to TRBJ1-5; weak D call: TRBD1 (5 bases). V shed 1 base and J shed 1 base, with 5 bases lying between them. Germline values: CDR1 LNHNV, CDR2 YYDKDF (reference sequence). This CDR3 spans 14 amino acids. CDR3 bases: TGTGCCACCAGCAGAGGGGACAGCAATCAGCCCCAGCATTTT. Translation: CATSRGDSNQPQHF.

This clone came up many times. This chain joins TRBV20-1 and TRBJ2-1, with D maybe TRBD1 (6 bases). Between the trimmed V and J ends, which lost 0 bases and 8 bases, there was a span of 17 bases. The CDR3 has 15 residues. The germline V gene has CDR1 DFQATT and CDR2 SNEGSKA (reference sequence). DNA of the CDR3: TGCAGTGCTAGAGACCAAAAGACAGGAATCGATGAGCAGTTCTTC. Its protein product is CSARDQKTGIDEQFF.

As to this clone: A read error may explain this, as a much larger clone is one base away. This rearrangement joins TRBV24-1 to TRBJ2-2; no reliable D call. The CDR3 extends over 16 amino acids. V shed 5 bases and J shed 4 bases, with 16 bases lying between them. CDR1 is KGHDR, CDR2 SFDVKD, per germline. The CDR3 is CATSAPKWVLTGELFF. The DNA of the CDR3 is TGTGCCACCAGTGCGCCGAAGTGGGTTCTCACCGGGGAGCTGTTTTTT.

The V call is TRBV11-1, the J call TRBJ1-5; the D is unclear. In germline, CDR1 is SGHAT, CDR2 FQDESV (reference sequence). Trimming cost V 5 bases and J 3 bases, with 17 bases left between them. The CDR3 is 16 amino acids. In DNA form, the CDR3 reads TGTGCCAGCAGCGCGGGCCGTACCTATATCAATCAGCCCCAGCATTTT. Protein sequence: CASSAGRTYINQPQHF.

Comment on this clone: A single base separates this from a much larger clone, so it may be a read error. The chain recombines TRBV27 with TRBJ2-3; 7 bases fit TRBD2. Germline lookup yields CDR1 MNHEY and CDR2 SMNVEV (reference sequence). This CDR3 is 14 amino acids long. The CDR3 coding sequence is TGTGCCAGAATCGGGAGCGGGGCCCGAGATGCGCAGTATTTT. As protein: CARIGSGARDAQYF.

This clone was observed at least ten times. This rearrangement joins TRBV4-1 to TRBJ1-1, with D maybe TRBD1 (6 bases). CDR1 and CDR2 from the germline V gene are MGHRA and YSYEKL. The CDR3 spans 17 residues. Trimming removed 2 bases from V and 4 bases from J, with 20 bases in between. CDR3 residues: CASSQTGSRGEGTEAFF. CDR3 coding DNA: TGCGCCAGCAGCCAAACTGGTTCGAGGGGGGAAGGCACTGAAGCTTTCTTT.

A few counts support this clone. The chain is built from TRBV6-1 and TRBJ2-7; D gene uncertain. The CDR3 runs 15 residues. Per the germline V gene, CDR1 is MNHNS and CDR2 is SASEGT. V lost 3 bases, J lost 7 bases, and 19 bases lay in between. The CDR3 is CASSDRLGSFWEQYF. In nucleotides, the CDR3 is TGTGCCAGCAGTGACCGTCTAGGCTCTTTTTGGGAGCAGTACTTC.

To note about this clone: At one of its ends the junction is not consistent with the germline gene, which may arise from a read error. The V call is TRBV5-1, the J call TRBJ2-5, with D possibly matching TRBD2 (6 bases). Germline V gene data show CDR1 as SGHRS and CDR2 as YFSETQ. The CDR3 runs to 13 residues. The CDR3 nucleotides are TGCGCCATCCGGAGCGGGCTCCAAGATACCCAGTACTTC. Its translation is CAIRSGLQDTQYF.

This clone was recorded many times. The CDR3 coding sequence is TGTGCCACCAGCAGAGGGGGGGTAGGCACTGAAGCTTTCTTT. Translation: CATSRGGVGTEAFF. The chain joins TRBV15 to TRBJ1-1; D is possibly TRBD1 (5 bases). The CDR3 loop spans 14 amino acids. Looked up from germline, CDR1 is LNHNV and CDR2 is YYDKDF (reference sequence). Trimming removed 1 base at V and 4 bases at J, with 10 bases between.

This clone was seen repeatedly, ten times or more. The chain links TRBV5-1 to TRBJ2-5; D unclear. The CDR3 runs to 13 residues. The V end was cut by 6 bases, the J end by 4 bases, with 13 bases between. Germline CDR1 SGHRS, CDR2 YFSETQ. The DNA of the CDR3 is TGCGCCAGCAATAAGGGTACGGGAGAGACCCAGTACTTC. As protein: CASNKGTGETQYF.

This clone is medium-sized within its sample. The V gene is TRBV6-6, the J gene TRBJ2-7, with D perhaps given as TRBD1 or TRBD2 (5 bases each). The CDR3 sequence is 15 residues long. V lost 0 bases and J 5 bases, leaving 14 bases between the germline ends. From germline, CDR1 is MNHNY and CDR2 SVGAGI (reference sequence). The CDR3 DNA sequence: TGTGCCAGCAGTTACTCGATGAGGGGCCAGGACGAGCAGTACTTC. Translated: CASSYSMRGQDEQYF.

This clone was seen ten or more times. Just one base apart from a much larger clone, this may be a read error. The V call is TRBV5-1, the J call TRBJ2-7; unclear D gene. Trimming took 5 bases from V and 12 from J, leaving 21 bases between them. Germline values: CDR1 SGHRS, CDR2 YFSETQ. The CDR3 is 13 residues long. The CDR3 DNA reads TGCGCCAGCAGACCAACCCCCGACCGCCGTTTGTACTTC. Translated, it gives CASRPTPDRRLYF.

This clone has only a few counts. V gene TRBV6-1 combines with J gene TRBJ1-2; tentatively, D is TRBD1 (5 bases). Germline CDR1 and CDR2: MNHNS and SASEGT. There are 14 residues in the CDR3. V gave up 6 bases and J gave up 3 bases, with 14 bases separating them. CDR3 sequence (DNA): TGTGCCAGCAGGGGGCGGGGGATAGACTATGGCTACACCTTC. Translation: CASRGRGIDYGYTF.

This chain links TRBV20-1 with TRBJ1-1, with D possibly TRBD1 on 5 matching bases. From germline, CDR1 is DFQATT and CDR2 SNEGSKA (reference sequence). This CDR3 contains 15 residues. Trimming pared 3 bases from V and 5 bases from J, leaving 19 bases between. Here the CDR3 DNA reads TGCAGTGCTAGGGGCGCAGGGTACGTGGGGACTGAAGCTTTCTTT. Translating gives CSARGAGYVGTEAFF.

This clone was counted ten times or more. The chain links TRBV28 to TRBJ2-5; D uncertain. The ends were cut back, 3 bases at V and 6 bases at J, with 8 bases in the middle. CDR3 size: 12 residues. In germline, CDR1 is MDHEN, CDR2 SYDVKM. In nucleotides, the CDR3 is TGTGCCAGCAGTTTCGGTAGTAAGACCCAGTACTTC. It codes for CASSFGSKTQYF.

On this clone: The junction departs from germline at one end; a sequencing error may be responsible. This rearrangement joins TRBV12-5 to TRBJ2-7; TRBD2 might be the D (6 bases). CDR3 length: 15 residues. Per germline, CDR1 LGHNT and CDR2 FRNRAP. Written as DNA, the CDR3 is TGTGCTAGTGGTTTGACGCGGGATGCCCGCTACGGGCAGTACTTC. Protein sequence: CASGLTRDARYGQYF.

Ten or more counts support this clone. At one end, the junction sequence differs from germline, possibly due to a read error. This chain connects TRBV5-6 to TRBJ2-7; 12 bases line up with TRBD2. Germline assignment: CDR1 SGHDT and CDR2 YYEEEE. The CDR3 has 15 amino acids. CDR3 DNA sequence: TGTGCCAGCAGCTTGGGACTAGCGGGAGATAACCGCCTCGCTTTC. Protein sequence: CASSLGLAGDNRLAF. The full variable domain, completed using reference TRBV5-6 and TRBJ2-7, is DAGVTQSPTHLIKTRGQQVTLRCSPKSGHDTVSWYQQALGQGPQFIFQYYEEEERQRGNFPDRFSGHQFPNYSSELNVNALLLGDSALYLCASSLGLAGDNRLAFGPGTRLTVT.

The chain employs TRBV20-1 and TRBJ2-7; TRBD2 matches at 14 bases. With 2 bases clipped from V and 4 bases from J, the junction kept 4 bases outside the gene matches. In germline, CDR1 is DFQATT, CDR2 SNEGSKA (reference sequence). The CDR3 runs to 15 residues. The CDR3 protein is CSARSGTSGSYEQYF. In nucleotides, the CDR3 is TGCAGTGCTAGAAGCGGGACTAGCGGGAGTTACGAGCAGTACTTC.